One T cell receptor (beta chain) is described in this entry. The antigen remains undetermined. Indicated time point: blood 2 weeks post-SBRT. Sample treatment: 15 Gy SBRT to primary tumor, nephrectomy 4 weeks later. TCRdb's copy holds only in-frame clones and misses some; the assay was immunoSEQ multiplex PCR. Of tens of thousands of clones in the sample, approximately 86% were seen once. The entry originates in a study of radiation and T cells in renal cell carcinoma. Study summary: Nephrectomy followed 15 Gy stereotactic body radiation by 4 weeks. Study-wide findings and caveats: Pretreatment tumor biopsies were lacking, so baseline clonotypes are unknown. In blood, top tumor clones expanded by 2 weeks, shrinking by 4.

Germline CDR1 and CDR2: SGHNT and YENEEA. This CDR3 region has 13 residues. Deletions cut 4 bases from V and 3 bases from J, with 10 bases between. The rearrangement links TRBV11-3 to TRBJ2-7; a weak D match, TRBD2 (5 bases). Material: blood, obtained from a patient whose treatment included radiotherapy and nephrectomy. The sequence was collected from a woman aged 45 to 65 with renal cell carcinoma. The CDR3 sequence: CASSSPRDYEQYF. CDR3 nucleotides: TGTGCCAGCAGCTCCCCTCGGGACTACGAGCAGTACTTC.